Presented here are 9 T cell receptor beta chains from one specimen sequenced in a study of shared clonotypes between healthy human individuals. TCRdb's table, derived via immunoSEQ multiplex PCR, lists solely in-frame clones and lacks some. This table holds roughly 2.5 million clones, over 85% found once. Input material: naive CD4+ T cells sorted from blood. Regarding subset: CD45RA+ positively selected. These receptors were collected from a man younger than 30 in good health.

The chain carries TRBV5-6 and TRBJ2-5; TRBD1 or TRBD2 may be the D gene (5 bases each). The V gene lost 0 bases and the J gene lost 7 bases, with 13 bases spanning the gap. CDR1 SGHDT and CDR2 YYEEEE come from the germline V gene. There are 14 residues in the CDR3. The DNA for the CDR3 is TGTGCCAGCAGCTTGGCCCGGGACGGTCCGACCCAGTACTTC. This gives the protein CASSLARDGPTQYF. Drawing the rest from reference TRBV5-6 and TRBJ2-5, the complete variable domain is DAGVTQSPTHLIKTRGQQVTLRCSPKSGHDTVSWYQQALGQGPQFIFQYYEEEERQRGNFPDRFSGHQFPNYSSELNVNALLLGDSALYLCASSLARDGPTQYFGPGTRLLVL.

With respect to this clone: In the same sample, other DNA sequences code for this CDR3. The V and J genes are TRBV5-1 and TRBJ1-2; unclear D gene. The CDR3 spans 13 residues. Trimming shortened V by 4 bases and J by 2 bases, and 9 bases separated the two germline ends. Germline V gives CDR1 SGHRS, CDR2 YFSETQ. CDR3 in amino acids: CASSLAGNYGYTF. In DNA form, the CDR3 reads TGCGCCAGCAGCCTGGCGGGGAACTATGGCTACACCTTC.

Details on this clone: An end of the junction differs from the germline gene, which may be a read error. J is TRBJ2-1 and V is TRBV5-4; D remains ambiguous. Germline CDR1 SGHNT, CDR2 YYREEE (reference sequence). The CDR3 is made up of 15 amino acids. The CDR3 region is CASSQEAPSYNEQFF. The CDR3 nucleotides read TGCGCCAGCAGCCAAGAGGCTCCCAGCTACAATGAGCAGTTCTTC.

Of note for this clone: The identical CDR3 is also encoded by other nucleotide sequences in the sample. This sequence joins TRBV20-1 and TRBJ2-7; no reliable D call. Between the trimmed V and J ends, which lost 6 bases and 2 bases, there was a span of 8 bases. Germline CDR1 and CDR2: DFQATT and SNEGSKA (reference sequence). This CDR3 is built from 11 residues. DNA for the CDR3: TGCAGTGCAAGGGCCCCCTACGAGCAGTACTTC. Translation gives CSARAPYEQYF.

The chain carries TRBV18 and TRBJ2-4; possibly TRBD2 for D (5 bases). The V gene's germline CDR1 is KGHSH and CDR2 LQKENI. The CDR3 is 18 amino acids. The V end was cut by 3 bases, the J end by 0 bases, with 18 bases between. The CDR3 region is CASSPLPGRGLAKNIQYF. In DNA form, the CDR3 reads TGTGCCAGCTCACCGCTGCCAGGCCGAGGGCTAGCCAAAAACATTCAGTACTTC.

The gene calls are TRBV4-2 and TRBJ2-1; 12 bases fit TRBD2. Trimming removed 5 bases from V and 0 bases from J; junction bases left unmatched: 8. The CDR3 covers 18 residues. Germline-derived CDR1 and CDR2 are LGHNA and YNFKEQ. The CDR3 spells CASSERTSGTSSYNEQFF. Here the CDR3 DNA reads TGTGCCAGCAGCGAAAGGACTAGCGGGACCAGCTCCTACAATGAGCAGTTCTTC.

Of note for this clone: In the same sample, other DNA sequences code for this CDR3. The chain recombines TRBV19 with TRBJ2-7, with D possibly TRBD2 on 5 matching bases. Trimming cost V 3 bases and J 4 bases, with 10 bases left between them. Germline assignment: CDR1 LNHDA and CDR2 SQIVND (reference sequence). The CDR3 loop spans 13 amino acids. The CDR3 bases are TGTGCCAGTAGTATGGAACGAGGGTACGAGCAGTACTTC. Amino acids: CASSMERGYEQYF.

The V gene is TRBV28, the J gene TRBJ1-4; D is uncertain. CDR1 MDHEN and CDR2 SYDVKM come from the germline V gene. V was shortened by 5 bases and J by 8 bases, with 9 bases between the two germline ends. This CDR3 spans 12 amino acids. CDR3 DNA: TGTGCCAGCAGTACGGGAGGCGAAAAACTGTTTTTT. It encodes CASSTGGEKLFF. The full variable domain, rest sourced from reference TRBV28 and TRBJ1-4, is DVKVTQSSRYLVKRTGEKVFLECVQDMDHENMFWYRQDPGLGLRLIYFSYDVKMKEKGDIPEGYSVSREKKERFSLILESASTNQTSMYLCASSTGGEKLFFGSGTQLSVL.

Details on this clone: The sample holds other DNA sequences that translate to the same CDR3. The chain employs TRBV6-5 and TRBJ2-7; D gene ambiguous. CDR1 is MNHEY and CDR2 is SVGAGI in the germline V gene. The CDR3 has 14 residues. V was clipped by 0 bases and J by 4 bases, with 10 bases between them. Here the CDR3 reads CASSYSQRSYEQYF. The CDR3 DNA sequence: TGTGCCAGCAGTTACTCGCAAAGGTCGTACGAGCAGTACTTC.